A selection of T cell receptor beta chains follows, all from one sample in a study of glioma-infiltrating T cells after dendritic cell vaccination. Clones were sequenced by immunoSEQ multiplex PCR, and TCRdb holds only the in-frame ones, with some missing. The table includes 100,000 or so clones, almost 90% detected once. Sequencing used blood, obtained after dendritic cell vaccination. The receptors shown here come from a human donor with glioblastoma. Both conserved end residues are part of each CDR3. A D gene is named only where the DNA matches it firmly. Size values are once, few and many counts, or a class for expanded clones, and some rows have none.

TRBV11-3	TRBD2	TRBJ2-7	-	TGTGCCAGCAGCTCCCGACTAGCGGGAGATCCGCACGAGCAGTACTTC	CASSSRLAGDPHEQYF
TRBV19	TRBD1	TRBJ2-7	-	TGTGCCAGTAGTACGTCCGGGACAGCCTACGAGCAGTACTTC	CASSTSGTAYEQYF
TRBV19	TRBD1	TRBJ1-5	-	TGTGCCAGTAGTATGCACGGGACAGGGTTATATCAGCCCCAGCATTTT	CASSMHGTGLYQPQHF
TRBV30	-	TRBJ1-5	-	TGTGCCTGGAATGGGCAGGGCAATCAGCCCCAGCATTTT	CAWNGQGNQPQHF
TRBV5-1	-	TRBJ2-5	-	TGCGCCAGCAATTCCCTGGGCGAAGAGACCCAGTACTTC	CASNSLGEETQYF
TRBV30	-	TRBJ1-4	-	TGTGCCTGGAGTGCCGAGGGGGAGAAACTGTTTTTT	CAWSAEGEKLFF
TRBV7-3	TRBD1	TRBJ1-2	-	TGTGCCAGCAGCTCCACTAGGACAGGGGGCTATGGCTACACCTTC	CASSSTRTGGYGYTF
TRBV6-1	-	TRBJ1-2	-	TGTGCCAGCAGTGAAGGTAAAGGACTACTAAACTATGGCTACACCTTC	CASSEGKGLLNYGYTF
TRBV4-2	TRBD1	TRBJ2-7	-	TGTGCCAGCAGCCAAGTTGGACAGGGAGCCGAGCAGTACTTC	CASSQVGQGAEQYF
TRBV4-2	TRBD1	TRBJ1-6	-	TGTGCCAGCAGCCCGGACAGGGAGATTAATTCACCCCTCCACTTT	CASSPDREINSPLHF
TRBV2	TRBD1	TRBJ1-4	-	TGTGCCATCCGGGACAGAGGCGCCGAAAAACTGTTTTTT	CAIRDRGAEKLFF
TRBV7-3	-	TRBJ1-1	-	TGTGCCAGCAGCCTTACGGGACAATTGAACACTGAAGCTTTCTTT	CASSLTGQLNTEAFF
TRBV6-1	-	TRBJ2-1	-	TGTGCCAGCAGTGAAGTAATAACACAATCCTACAATGAGCAGTTCTTC	CASSEVITQSYNEQFF
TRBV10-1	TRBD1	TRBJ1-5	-	TGCGCCAGCAGCGCCCCCCTTAGAATTGACAGGGTCGGCAATCAGCCCCAGCATTTT	CASSAPLRIDRVGNQPQHF
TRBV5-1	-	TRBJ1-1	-	TGCGCCAGCAGCTTGGGGATACAGGGGAACACTGAAGCTTTCTTT	CASSLGIQGNTEAFF
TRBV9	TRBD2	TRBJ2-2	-	TGTGCCAGCAGCGTAGAAGCGGGAGGGCCCTACGGGGAGCTGTTTTTT	CASSVEAGGPYGELFF
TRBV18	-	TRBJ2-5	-	TGTGCCAGCTCCTTACTAGGTTGGGAGACCCAGTACTTC	CASSLLGWETQYF
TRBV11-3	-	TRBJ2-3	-	TGTGCCAGCAGCTCAAATACAGGTTCAATTCTAGCAGATACGCAGTATTTT	CASSSNTGSILADTQYF
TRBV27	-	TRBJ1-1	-	TGTGCCAGCAGTTTGTCGGGAATGGCGAACACTGAAGCTTTCTTT	CASSLSGMANTEAFF
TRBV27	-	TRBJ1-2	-	TGTGCCAGCAGTTTATGGGCAGGGTATGGCTACACCTTC	CASSLWAGYGYTF
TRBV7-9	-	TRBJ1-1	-	TGTGCCAGCAGGGAGGTCGCTTACGCTGAAGCTTTCTTT	CASREVAYAEAFF
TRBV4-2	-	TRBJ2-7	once	TGTGCCAGCAGCCAAGACCTCGAGCACCCCTACGAGCAGTACTTC	CASSQDLEHPYEQYF
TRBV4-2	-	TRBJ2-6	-	TGTGCCAGCAGCCAATACGATACAGGGTTGTCTGGGGCCAACGTCCTGACTTTC	CASSQYDTGLSGANVLTF
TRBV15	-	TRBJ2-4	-	TGTGCCACCAGTTGGGGAGTGTTAGCCAAAAACATTCAGTACTTC	CATSWGVLAKNIQYF
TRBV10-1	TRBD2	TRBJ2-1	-	TGCGCCAGCAGTGGTCGCGGGAGCTCCTACAATGAGCAGTTCTTC	CASSGRGSSYNEQFF
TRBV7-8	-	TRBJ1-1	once	TGTGCCAGCAGCTTCCAGGACAGGAACACTGAAGCTTTCTTT	CASSFQDRNTEAFF
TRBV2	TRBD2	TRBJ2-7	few	TGTGCCAGCAGTGAATCGGGAGGCCCCTACGAGCAGTACTTC	CASSESGGPYEQYF
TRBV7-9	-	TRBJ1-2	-	TGTGCCAGCAGCTTAGACAGCTATGGCTACACCTTC	CASSLDSYGYTF
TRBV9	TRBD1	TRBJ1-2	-	TGTGCCAGCAGCGTAGGACAGGGCGGCTATGGCTACACCTTC	CASSVGQGGYGYTF
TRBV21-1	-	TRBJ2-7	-	TGTGCCAGCAGCAAAAGCTCCCTAGGGGCACTCCAGCAGTACTTC	CASSKSSLGALQQYF
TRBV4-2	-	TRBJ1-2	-	TGTGCCAGCAGCCAAGATCTGACAGCTAACTATGGCTACACCTTC	CASSQDLTANYGYTF
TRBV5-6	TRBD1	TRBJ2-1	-	TGTGCCAGCAGCTTTGGGACAGGGCGTTACAATGAGCAGTTCTTC	CASSFGTGRYNEQFF
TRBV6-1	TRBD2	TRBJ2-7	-	TGTGCCAGCAGTGCGACTAGCGGGGCGATGTACGAGCAGTACTTC	CASSATSGAMYEQYF
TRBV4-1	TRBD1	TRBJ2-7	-	TGCGCCAGCAGCCAGGAGGTCGGGACAGACTCCTACGAGCAGTACTTC	CASSQEVGTDSYEQYF
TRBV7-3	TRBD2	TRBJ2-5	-	TGTGCCAGCAGCTTAAGGGGGGGAGGTAGCGGGAGGGCCGTGGAGACCCAGTACTTC	CASSLRGGGSGRAVETQYF
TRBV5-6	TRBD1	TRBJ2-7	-	TGTGCCAGCAGCCCGGACAGGAGCTACGAGCAGTACTTC	CASSPDRSYEQYF
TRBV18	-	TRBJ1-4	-	TGTGCCAGCTCACCACGGACGGGAGAAAAACTGTTTTTT	CASSPRTGEKLFF
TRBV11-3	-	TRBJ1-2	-	TGTGCCAGCAGCTTAGATAAATGGATTCCGGAGGACTATGGCTACACCTTC	CASSLDKWIPEDYGYTF
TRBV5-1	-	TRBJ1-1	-	TGCGCCAGCAGCGTCACAGAGAACACTGAAGCTTTCTTT	CASSVTENTEAFF
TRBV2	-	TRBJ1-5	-	TGTGCCAGCAGACCGGGACTGGGTAGCAATCAGCCCCAGCATTTT	CASRPGLGSNQPQHF
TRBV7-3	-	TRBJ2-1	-	TGTGCCAGCAGCCCATCCAGCTCCTACAATGAGCAGTTCTTC	CASSPSSSYNEQFF
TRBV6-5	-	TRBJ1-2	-	TGTGCCAGCAGTTACTGGGCTCGGCAGACTAACTATGGCTACACCTTC	CASSYWARQTNYGYTF
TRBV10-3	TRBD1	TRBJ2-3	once	TGTGCCATCAGTGACTACCCCGGGACAGGGAGCACAGATACGCAGTATTTT	CAISDYPGTGSTDTQYF